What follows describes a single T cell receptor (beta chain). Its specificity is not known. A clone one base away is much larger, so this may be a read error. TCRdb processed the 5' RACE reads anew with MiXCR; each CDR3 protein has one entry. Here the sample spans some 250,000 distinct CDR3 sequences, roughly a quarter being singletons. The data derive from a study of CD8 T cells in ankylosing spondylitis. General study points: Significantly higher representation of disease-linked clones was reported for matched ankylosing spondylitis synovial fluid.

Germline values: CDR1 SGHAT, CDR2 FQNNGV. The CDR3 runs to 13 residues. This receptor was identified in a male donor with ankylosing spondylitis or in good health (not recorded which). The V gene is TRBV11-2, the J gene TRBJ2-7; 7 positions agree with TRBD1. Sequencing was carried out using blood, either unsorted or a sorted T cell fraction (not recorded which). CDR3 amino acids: CPSSSLQGPRQYF. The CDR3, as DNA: TGTCCCAGCAGCTCACTACAGGGGCCCCGTCAGTACTTC.